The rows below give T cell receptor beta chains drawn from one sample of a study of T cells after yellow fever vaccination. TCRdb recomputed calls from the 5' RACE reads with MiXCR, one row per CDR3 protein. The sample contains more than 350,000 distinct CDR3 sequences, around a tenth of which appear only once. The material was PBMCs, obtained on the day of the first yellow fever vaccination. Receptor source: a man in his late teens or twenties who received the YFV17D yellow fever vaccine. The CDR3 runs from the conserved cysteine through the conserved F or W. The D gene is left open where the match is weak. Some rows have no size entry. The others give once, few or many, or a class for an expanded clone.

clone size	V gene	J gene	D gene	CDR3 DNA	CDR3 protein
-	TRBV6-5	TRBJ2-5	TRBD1	TGTGCCAGCAGTTACGGTTTTGTCAGGGGGTGGCAAGAGACCCAGTACTTC	CASSYGFVRGWQETQYF
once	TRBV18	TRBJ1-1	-	TGTGCCAGCATCTCTAGCAAGAACACTGAAGCTTTCTTT	CASISSKNTEAFF
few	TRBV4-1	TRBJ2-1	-	TGCGCCAGCAGCCTACCGGGGCTATACAATGAGCAGTTCTTC	CASSLPGLYNEQFF
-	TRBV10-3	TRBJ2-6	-	TGTGCCATCTGGGCGACCGGGTACTCTGGGGCCAACGTCCTGACTTTC	CAIWATGYSGANVLTF
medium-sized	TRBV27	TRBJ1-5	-	TGTGCCAGCAGCTTATCCGGCAATCAGCCCCAGCATTTT	CASSLSGNQPQHF
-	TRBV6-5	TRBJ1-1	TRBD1	TGTGCCAGCAGTTACACCGGGACAGGGGGGAGCTTCTTT	CASSYTGTGGSFF
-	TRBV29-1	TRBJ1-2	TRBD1	TGCAGCGTTCCCGCCTCACAGGGGGACTATGGCTACACCTTC	CSVPASQGDYGYTF
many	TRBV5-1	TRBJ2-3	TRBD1	TGCGCCAGCAGCTTGGACGGCAGGACAGGGGTGGCAGATACGCAGTATTTT	CASSLDGRTGVADTQYF
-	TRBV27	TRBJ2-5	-	TGTGCCAGCAGTTCCTCCGGGTGGGCGATGGAGACCCAGTACTTC	CASSSSGWAMETQYF
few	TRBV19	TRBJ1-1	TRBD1	TGTGCCAGTAACCAGGGGGCGATAAACACTGAAGCTTTCTTT	CASNQGAINTEAFF
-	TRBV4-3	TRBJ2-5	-	TGCGCCAGCAGCCAAGATTTTCGGGGGCAAGAGACCCAGTACTTC	CASSQDFRGQETQYF
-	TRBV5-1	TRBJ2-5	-	TGCGCCAGCAGCTTGTACGGGGGGCCACGAGAGACCCAGTACTTC	CASSLYGGPRETQYF
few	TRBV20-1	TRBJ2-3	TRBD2	TGCAGTGCTAGGGGTCTAGCGGGGGTCACAGATACGCAGTATTTT	CSARGLAGVTDTQYF
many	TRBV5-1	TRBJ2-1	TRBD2	TGCGCCAGCAGCCCCACTAGCGGGGGGAATGAGCAGTTCTTC	CASSPTSGGNEQFF
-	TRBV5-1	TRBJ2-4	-	TGCGCCAGCAGTCCAGGCGAGGGGAGCATTCAGTACTTC	CASSPGEGSIQYF
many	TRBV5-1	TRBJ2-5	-	TGCGCCAGCAGCCGAATACCACACCAAGAGACCCAGTACTTC	CASSRIPHQETQYF
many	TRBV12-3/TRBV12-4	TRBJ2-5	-	TGTGCCTCCCGGGGCGGGGCTGCAGGGGAGACCCAGTACTTC	CASRGGAAGETQYF
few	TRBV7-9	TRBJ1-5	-	TGTGCCAGCAGCTCAACATATCAGCCCCAGCATTTT	CASSSTYQPQHF
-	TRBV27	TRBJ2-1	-	TGTGCCAGCAGGGTACAGGGAGGAACGAATGAGCAGTTCTTC	CASRVQGGTNEQFF
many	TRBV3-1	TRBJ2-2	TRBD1	TGTGCCAGCAGCCAACGAGGGACAGGGTGGCCCGGGGAGCTGTTTTTT	CASSQRGTGWPGELFF
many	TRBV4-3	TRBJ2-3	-	TGCGCCAGCAGCCAAGGCGGGGCCCGCACAGATACGCAGTATTTT	CASSQGGARTDTQYF
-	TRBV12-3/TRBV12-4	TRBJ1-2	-	TGTGCCAGCAGTTTACAGGGGACCGGGTACACCTTC	CASSLQGTGYTF
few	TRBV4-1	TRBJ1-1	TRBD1	TGCGCCAGCAGCCAAGAGGGCATCCAGGGGGCAAACACTGAAGCTTTCTTT	CASSQEGIQGANTEAFF
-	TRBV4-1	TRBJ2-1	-	TGCGCCAGCAGCCAGCTCGACCTGGGGCTCGCTCGTCTCAATGAGCAGTTCTTC	CASSQLDLGLARLNEQFF
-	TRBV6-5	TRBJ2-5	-	TGTGCCAGCAGTTACTTTCAGGGGGGGAGGGAGACCCAGTACTTC	CASSYFQGGRETQYF
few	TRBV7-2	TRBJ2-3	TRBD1	TGTGCCAGCAGCCCCTGGACAGGAGATACGCAGTATTTT	CASSPWTGDTQYF
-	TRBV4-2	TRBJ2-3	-	TGTGCCAGCAGCCTCCGGGACGGGACCTTGTATTTT	CASSLRDGTLYF
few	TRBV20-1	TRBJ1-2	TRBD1	TGCAGTGCTGAAAAACCGGGACAGGGACCTTATTTTTATGGCTACACCTTC	CSAEKPGQGPYFYGYTF
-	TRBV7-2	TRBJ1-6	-	TGTGCCAGCAGCTTAGTCGGGGGGCTAGATAATTCACCCCTCCACTTT	CASSLVGGLDNSPLHF
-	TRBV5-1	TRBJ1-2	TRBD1	TGCGCCAGCAGCTCGTGGACAGGGGACGGCTACACCTTC	CASSSWTGDGYTF
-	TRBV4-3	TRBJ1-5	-	TGCGCCAGCAGCCAAGTACGTCAGGGCCCAAATCAGCCCCAGCATTTT	CASSQVRQGPNQPQHF
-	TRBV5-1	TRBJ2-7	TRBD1	TGCGCCAGCAGCCCTTGGACAGGGGACGAATACGAGCAGTACTTC	CASSPWTGDEYEQYF
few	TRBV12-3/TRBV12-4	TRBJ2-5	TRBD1	TGTGCCAGCTACGGACAGGGGCAAGAGACCCAGTACTTC	CASYGQGQETQYF
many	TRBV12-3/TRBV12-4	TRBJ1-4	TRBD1	TGTGCCAGCAGTTTACGGACAGGGGATGAAAAACTGTTTTTT	CASSLRTGDEKLFF
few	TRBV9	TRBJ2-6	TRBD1	TGTGCCAGCAGCGCTTCGACAGGGACCAGACTCTCTGGGGCCAACGTCCTGACTTTC	CASSASTGTRLSGANVLTF
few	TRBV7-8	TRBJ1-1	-	TGTGCCAGCAGCCTCACCCAAGATAACACTGAAGCTTTCTTT	CASSLTQDNTEAFF
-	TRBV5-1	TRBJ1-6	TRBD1	TGCGCCAGCAGCTTCACAGGGGCCAGCTCACCCCTCCACTTT	CASSFTGASSPLHF
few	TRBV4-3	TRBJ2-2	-	TGCGCCAGCAGCCAAGCCCAGGGAGCCTCCACCGGGGAGCTGTTTTTT	CASSQAQGASTGELFF
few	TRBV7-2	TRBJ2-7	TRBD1	TGTGCCAGCAGAGGACAGGGGATAAACTACGAGCAGTACTTC	CASRGQGINYEQYF
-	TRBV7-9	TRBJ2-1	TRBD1	TGTGCCAGCAGAACAGGGGGCATCTCCTACAATGAGCAGTTCTTC	CASRTGGISYNEQFF
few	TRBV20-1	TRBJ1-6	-	TGCAGTGCTAGAGATCCGGCAGGATCCTCACCCCTCCACTTT	CSARDPAGSSPLHF
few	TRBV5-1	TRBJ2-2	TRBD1	TGCGCCAGCAGCTTGGTACGCAGGGGGCACACCGGGGAGCTGTTTTTT	CASSLVRRGHTGELFF
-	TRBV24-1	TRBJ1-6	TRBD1	TGTGCCACCAGTGAGAGTCCGGGACAGGGTGATTCACCCCTCCACTTT	CATSESPGQGDSPLHF
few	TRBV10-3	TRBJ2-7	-	TGTGCCATCAGCCAAGGACAGTATTCCGAGCAGTACTTC	CAISQGQYSEQYF
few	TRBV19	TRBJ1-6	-	TGTGCCAGTAGATTGTGGAATTCACCCCTCCACTTT	CASRLWNSPLHF
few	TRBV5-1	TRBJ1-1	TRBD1	TGCGCCAGCAGCACGGGACAGGATGACGCTGAAGCTTTCTTT	CASSTGQDDAEAFF
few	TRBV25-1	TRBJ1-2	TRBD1	TGTGCCAGCAGTGAATTTGGGACAGGCCCTAAGGGCTACACCTTC	CASSEFGTGPKGYTF
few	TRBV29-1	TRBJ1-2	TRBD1	TGCAGCGTTGAAGGGGAGGGGGCGGATGGCTACACCTTC	CSVEGEGADGYTF
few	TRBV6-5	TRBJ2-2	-	TGTGCCAGCAGTTACTTGGCAGGGCGGCGGACCGGGGAGCTGTTTTTT	CASSYLAGRRTGELFF
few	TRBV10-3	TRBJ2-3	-	TGTGCCATCAGTGCAGGTGATACGCAGTATTTT	CAISAGDTQYF
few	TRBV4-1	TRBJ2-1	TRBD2	TGCGCCAGCAGCCAAAAACTAGCGGGGAAGTACAATGAGCAGTTCTTC	CASSQKLAGKYNEQFF
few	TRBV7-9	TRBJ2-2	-	TGTGCCAGCACCCTCGGACTGCACACCGGGGAGCTGTTTTTT	CASTLGLHTGELFF
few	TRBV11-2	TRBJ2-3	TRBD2	TGTGCCAGCAGCCCCCCCGGGATAGCGGGGGATACGCAGTATTTT	CASSPPGIAGDTQYF
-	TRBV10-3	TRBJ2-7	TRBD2	TGTGCCATCAGACCCGCCGGGGGGGCCTACGAGCAGTACTTC	CAIRPAGGAYEQYF
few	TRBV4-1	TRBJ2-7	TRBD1	TGCGCCAGCAGCCGAGGACAGGGCGCCTACGAGCAGTACTTC	CASSRGQGAYEQYF